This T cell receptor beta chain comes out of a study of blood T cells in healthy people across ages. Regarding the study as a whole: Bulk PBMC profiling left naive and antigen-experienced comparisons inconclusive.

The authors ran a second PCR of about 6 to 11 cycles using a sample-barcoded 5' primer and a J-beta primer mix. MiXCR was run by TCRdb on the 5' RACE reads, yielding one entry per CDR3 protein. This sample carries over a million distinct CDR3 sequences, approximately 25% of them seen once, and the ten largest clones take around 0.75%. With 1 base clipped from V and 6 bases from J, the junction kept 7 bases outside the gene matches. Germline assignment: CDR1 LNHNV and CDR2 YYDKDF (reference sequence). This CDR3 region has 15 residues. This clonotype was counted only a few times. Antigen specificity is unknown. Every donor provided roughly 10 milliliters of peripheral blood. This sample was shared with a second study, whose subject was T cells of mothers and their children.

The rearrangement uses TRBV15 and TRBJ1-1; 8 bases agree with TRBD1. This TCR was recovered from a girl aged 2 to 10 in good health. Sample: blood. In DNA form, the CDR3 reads TGTGCCACCAGCAGAGTAAGGACAGGGATCGCTGAAGCTTTCTTT. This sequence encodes CATSRVRTGIAEAFF.